Listed here is a single T cell receptor beta chain. It has no known antigen specificity. Base qualities are not provided; no much larger clone lies one nucleotide away. These data originate in a study of early stage breast cancer tumors (dated by TCRdb to 2016 to 2017). About the full investigation: Of the 15 to 20 invasive breast tumors, roughly 12 were found to be estrogen receptor-positive, progesterone receptor-positive and HER2-negative. Of the roughly 12 ER+/PR+/HER2- tumors, eight were classified as invasive ductal carcinomas and four as invasive lobular carcinomas. On average, each sample got around 10-fold read coverage. Across all samples, 2,700,000 or so templates representing 1 million or so unique clonotypes were detected.

Adjacent normal breast tissue was collected roughly 1.9-4 cm away from the tumor, rinsed in PBS and stored in prechilled RNAlater. Because normal breast tissue has high lipid content and low cell density, getting sufficient DNA from normal breast tissue often required about 95-340 mg of tissue. The study profiled bulk TCR beta-chain repertoires in matched peripheral blood, tumor and adjacent normal breast tissue taken from some 17 patients with early-stage breast cancer. The Qiagen AllPrep DNA/RNA Mini kit was used for genomic DNA extraction. Each sample was amplified as two independent genomic DNA replicates: around 0.45 ug for blood and approximately 1.5 ug for tumor or normal breast. Following the manufacturer's instructions, the ImmunoSeq Intro kit was used to carry out TCRB sequencing on genomic DNA. The multiplex PCR ran for 30 to 35 cycles using proprietary primers and spike-in control sequences for absolute quantification. An 87-bp fragment spanning the CDR3 and flanking V and J genes was sequenced with single-end 150-bp reads. Seven samples, each with two replicates, were multiplexed per lane of an Illumina MiSeq using version 3.0 chemistry. The source study handled its data this way. The vendor's proprietary pipeline processed the raw data and merged both replicates into a single result for each sample. Clonotypes were defined as productive rearrangements sharing the V-gene family, CDR3 amino acid sequence and J-gene segment. Clonality was computed as 1 minus the normalized Shannon entropy (Pielou evenness) of TCRB abundances. To estimate T cell density, the total number of templates was divided by the input cell count, which was inferred from how much DNA went in. Recon was used with default parameters to estimate total repertoire diversity and clonality. A clonotype was considered tumor-enriched if its abundance in tumor exceeded 0.1% and was at least 32-fold higher than its abundance in normal breast. In TCRdb, the immuneACCESS table is reduced to in-frame sequences with V and J assigned. These tables do not hold every clone; where another copy was compared, an unresolved V gene accounts for under half, and the others remain unexplained. The V and J calls and clone size come from that table; D and trimming were worked out from the DNA. Within this sample are 9,300 or so clones, with 71% of them counted one time only. 17% of the sample lies in the top ten.

Study-level results and caveats: Compared with adjacent normal breast tissue, tumors had higher clonality and roughly 2.4-fold greater T cell density. Because the cohort was small, analysis by tumor subtype was not possible. Greater similarity was observed between blood and normal breast repertoires than between blood and tumor repertoires, and tumor was distinguished from normal in about 90% of the 16 patients when each tissue was compared with blood. Sequencing bulk genomic DNA from unsorted cells could not capture chain pairing or functional markers like CD4, CD8 and FOXP3. Enriched TCRB sequences shared across patients were mostly commonly generated sequences, unlikely to play an important role in the tumor microenvironment.

At the junction V is shortened by 5 bases and J by 5 bases; bases outside the gene matches: 8. Based on the germline V gene (reference sequence), the CDR1 and CDR2 sequences are SGHAT and FQDESV. The CDR3 spans 15 residues, from the cysteine through the phenylalanine. CDR3 DNA is the only sequence kept; it has 45 bases, read in frame from the first base. The sample taken for sequencing was normal breast tissue next to the tumor. The TCR comes from a person between 55 and 69 years old with breast cancer. The chain is assembled from TRBV11-1 and TRBJ2-7; 11 nucleotides in the junction match TRBD2. The nucleotides read TGTGCCAGCAGCCTCACTAGCGGGAGACCCCACGAGCAGTACTTC. The encoded protein is CASSLTSGRPHEQYF.